This TCR beta chain was observed in a study of graft-versus-host responses after intestinal transplantation. The overall study: As for transplant type, recipients had multivisceral, liver-intestinal, or isolated intestinal grafts. Broader study findings: GvH clones were identified in recipient marrow, with some first appearing in ileum or blood.

Profiling relied on immunoSEQ multiplex PCR, and the TCRdb table lists in-frame clones only, not all of them. The sample has roughly 120,000 clones; 80% to 95% are singletons. Details on this clone: The antigen is undetermined.

This sample comprised unstimulated CD4+ T cells sorted from spleen or lymph node cells, obtained before intestinal transplant. This clonotype originated in a human donor who received an intestinal transplant.

The CDR3, as DNA: TGTGCCAGCGGACGGCCGCAAGAGACCCAGTACTTC. It is translated as CASGRPQETQYF. The chain is built from TRBV19 and TRBJ2-5; D ambiguous. Per the germline V gene, CDR1 is LNHDA and CDR2 is SQIVND (reference sequence). This CDR3 spans 12 amino acids. V lost 9 bases to trimming and J lost 2 bases, with 10 bases between them.